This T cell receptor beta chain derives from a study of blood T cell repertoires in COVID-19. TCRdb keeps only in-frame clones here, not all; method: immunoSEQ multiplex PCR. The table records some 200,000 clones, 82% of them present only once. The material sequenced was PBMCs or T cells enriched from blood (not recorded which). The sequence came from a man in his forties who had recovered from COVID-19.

CDR3 residues: CASSPHQTGYPGELFF. The CDR3 DNA reads TGTGCCAGCTCACCCCACCAGACGGGTTACCCCGGGGAGCTGTTTTTT. The J gene is TRBJ2-2, the V gene TRBV18; D gene unclear. Germline-derived CDR1 and CDR2 are KGHSH and LQKENI. Between the trimmed V and J ends, which lost 3 bases and 6 bases, there was a span of 17 bases. The CDR3 is 16 amino acids.